This T cell receptor (beta chain) comes out of a study of blood T cell repertoires in COVID-19. Germline assignment: CDR1 SEHNR and CDR2 FQNEAQ (reference sequence). Trimming pared 6 bases from V and 0 bases from J, leaving 12 bases between. This CDR3 has 15 amino acids. Repertoires were generated with immunoSEQ multiplex PCR, while TCRdb's copy carries only in-frame clones and drops some. The table has about 30,000 clones, 80% to 90% seen once. The source of this sequence is a human donor in a cohort sampled during active COVID-19. The sequenced sample was peripheral blood. This chain links TRBV7-9 with TRBJ2-1; D may be TRBD1 (5 bases). This CDR3 is CASSLQGSSYNEQFF. In DNA, the CDR3 is TGTGCCAGCAGTCTTCAGGGCAGCTCCTACAATGAGCAGTTCTTC.